The 32 T cell receptor beta chains below all came from one sample that was sequenced in a study of T cell repertoires in ileal Crohn's disease. Sequenced by immunoSEQ multiplex PCR; TCRdb stores in-frame clones only, minus some. Of some 12,000 clones listed, approximately 78% are singletons. Noted time point: neoterminal ileum biopsy at postoperative endoscopy, about 6 months after surgery. The sample comprised ileal tissue. These receptors were collected from an adult with Crohn's disease.

V gene TRBV2 combines with J gene TRBJ2-2; the D gene is possibly TRBD1 (5 bases). Germline CDR1 SNHLY, CDR2 FYNNEI. This CDR3 is built from 15 residues. Trimming left V 3 bases short and J 4 bases short, with 12 bases between. CDR3 loop: CASSDRQGGTGELFF. The CDR3, as DNA: TGTGCCAGCAGTGATCGGCAGGGTGGCACCGGGGAGCTGTTTTTT.

The CDR3 sequence: CSVASAVGANVLTF. The CDR3 coding sequence is TGCAGCGTTGCTTCGGCGGTTGGGGCCAACGTCCTGACTTTC. The chain combines TRBV29-1 with TRBJ2-6; D is unclear. Trimming took off 4 bases at V and 3 bases at J, with 10 bases between the two ends. This CDR3 spans 14 amino acids. CDR1 and CDR2 (germline): SQVTM, ANQGSEA. Together with reference TRBV29-1 and TRBJ2-6, the CDR3 gives the full variable domain: SAVISQKPSRDICQRGTSLTIQCQVDSQVTMMFWYRQQPGQSLTLIATANQGSEATYESGFVIDKFPISRPNLTFSTLTVSNMSPEDSSIYLCSVASAVGANVLTFGAGSRLTVL.

The J gene is TRBJ2-7, the V gene TRBV27; weak D call: TRBD2 (6 bases). Trimming removed 5 bases at V and 0 bases at J, with 17 bases between. There are 16 residues in the CDR3. Germline lookup yields CDR1 MNHEY and CDR2 SMNVEV (reference sequence). The CDR3 DNA follows: TGTGCCAGCAGTGAACAAAGGACTACCTTCTCCTACGAGCAGTACTTC. Its protein product is CASSEQRTTFSYEQYF.

This clone came up once. This chain connects TRBV19 to TRBJ2-5; 7 bases agree with TRBD2. V was clipped by 1 base and J by 8 bases; unmatched bases: 13. The germline gives CDR1 LNHDA, CDR2 SQIVND (reference sequence). This CDR3 is 16 amino acids long. The CDR3 reads CASSIVSLGTGGTQYF. The CDR3, as DNA: TGTGCCAGTAGTATAGTGTCCCTCGGTACGGGGGGAACCCAGTACTTC.

The chain has TRBV27 and TRBJ1-5; D may be TRBD1 (6 bases). CDR1 MNHEY and CDR2 SMNVEV come from the germline V gene (reference sequence). CDR3 size: 15 residues. V was shortened by 10 bases and J by 7 bases, with 23 bases between the two germline ends. This CDR3 reads CATRGGGPSMQPQHF. DNA for the CDR3: TGTGCCACCCGAGGGGGGGGCCCTTCGATGCAGCCCCAGCATTTT.

This chain connects TRBV7-3 to TRBJ1-2, with 9 bases matching TRBD1. CDR1 and CDR2 (germline): SGHTA, FQGTGA. Losses at the gene ends were 5 bases for V and 4 bases for J; bases not matched to a gene: 2. This CDR3 is built from 13 residues. This CDR3 reads CASSPDRGYGYTF. In DNA, the CDR3 is TGTGCCAGCAGCCCGGACAGGGGCTATGGCTACACCTTC.

This chain connects TRBV2 to TRBJ2-7; TRBD1 might be the D (5 bases). Germline loops: CDR1 SNHLY, CDR2 FYNNEI. This CDR3 has 13 residues. Trimming shortened V by 3 bases and J by 5 bases, and 11 bases separated the two germline ends. CDR3 sequence: CASSEVRADEQYF. The CDR3 bases are TGTGCCAGCAGTGAGGTCAGGGCTGACGAGCAGTACTTC. The full variable domain, with the rest looked up from reference TRBV2 and TRBJ2-7, is EPEVTQTPSHQVTQMGQEVILRCVPISNHLYFYWYRQILGQKVEFLVSFYNNEISEKSEIFDDQFSVERPDGSNFTLKIRSTKLEDSAMYFCASSEVRADEQYFGPGTRLTVT.

The rearrangement uses TRBV5-6 and TRBJ1-2, with D possibly matching TRBD1 (6 bases). The V gene lost 4 bases and the J gene lost 6 bases, with 13 bases spanning the gap. The CDR3 extends over 13 amino acids. Germline V gives CDR1 SGHDT, CDR2 YYEEEE. The CDR3 DNA sequence: TGTGCCAGCAGCACCAAGACAGGCAATGGCTACACCTTC. Translated, it gives CASSTKTGNGYTF.

The V call is TRBV7-9, the J call TRBJ1-5, with 10 nucleotides matching TRBD1. Germline-derived CDR1 and CDR2 are SEHNR and FQNEAQ (reference sequence). V gave up 5 bases and J gave up 3 bases; unmatched junction bases: 1. This CDR3 has 14 amino acids. In nucleotides, the CDR3 is TGTGCCAGCAGCGGGACAGGGGACAATCAGCCCCAGCATTTT. Its protein is CASSGTGDNQPQHF.

The J gene is TRBJ1-1, the V gene TRBV7-2, with a tentative D call TRBD1 (6 bases). The V end lost 5 bases, the J end lost 2 bases, and 15 bases lay between the germline ends. The germline gives CDR1 SGHTA, CDR2 FQGNSA. This CDR3 region has 15 residues. The CDR3 nucleotides are TGTGCCAGCAGCCCTCAGGGGTTGGGAAACACTGAAGCTTTCTTT. It translates to CASSPQGLGNTEAFF.

The chain has TRBV12-5 and TRBJ2-2; 7 bases map to TRBD1. This CDR3 is built from 15 residues. Germline-derived CDR1 and CDR2 are LGHNT and FRNRAP. Unmatched junction bases numbered 2, after V lost 4 bases and J lost 0 bases. CDR3 nucleotides: TGTGCTAGTGGTTCACAGGGGTCGAACACCGGGGAGCTGTTTTTT. It encodes CASGSQGSNTGELFF.

This clone was found once. The rearrangement uses TRBV7-2 and TRBJ1-1; TRBD1 agrees at 9 bases. Germline V gene sequence: CDR1 SGHTA, CDR2 FQGNSA. The CDR3 covers 12 residues. Trimming took 4 bases from V and 11 from J; bases not matched to a gene: 5. The CDR3 sequence: CASSWDRESAFF. The CDR3 nucleotides read TGTGCCAGCAGCTGGGACAGGGAATCGGCTTTCTTT.

This chain links TRBV7-9 with TRBJ2-1, with 8 positions matching TRBD2. The J segment lost 0 bases and the V segment lost 5 bases, leaving 6 bases of the junction unmatched. From germline, CDR1 is SEHNR and CDR2 FQNEAQ (reference sequence). The CDR3 covers 16 residues. The CDR3 here is CASSPWTSLSYNEQFF. The CDR3 DNA follows: TGTGCCAGCAGCCCTTGGACTAGCCTCTCCTACAATGAGCAGTTCTTC.

V and J are TRBV29-1 and TRBJ2-7; 9 nucleotides match TRBD1. This CDR3 contains 14 residues. J was trimmed by 1 base and V by 4 bases; bases with no gene match: 5. Germline CDR1 SQVTM, CDR2 ANQGSEA. The CDR3 loop reads CSVADRGKSYEQYF. CDR3 nucleotides: TGCAGCGTTGCCGACAGGGGGAAATCCTACGAGCAGTACTTC.

Regarding this clone: Within the sample, other DNA sequences also encode this same CDR3. The chain has TRBV18 and TRBJ1-5; 11 nucleotides align to TRBD1. Unmatched junction bases numbered 5, after V lost 3 bases and J lost 4 bases. Germline lookup yields CDR1 KGHSH and CDR2 LQKENI. The CDR3 runs 16 residues. CDR3 nucleotide sequence: TGTGCCAGCTCACCGAGGGGGACAGGGGGAAATCAGCCCCAGCATTTT. Translating it yields CASSPRGTGGNQPQHF.

The chain employs TRBV7-3 and TRBJ2-3; TRBD2 aligns across 9 bases. The length of the CDR3 is 13 residues. In germline, CDR1 is SGHTA, CDR2 FQGTGA. The J segment lost 6 bases and the V segment lost 5 bases, leaving 3 bases of the junction unmatched. The CDR3 spells CASSRTSVDTQYF. The CDR3 nucleotides are TGTGCCAGCAGCCGGACTAGCGTGGATACGCAGTATTTT.

The V gene is TRBV7-2, the J gene TRBJ1-1, with D tentatively TRBD1 (6 bases). Trimming took 1 base from V and 4 from J, leaving 13 bases between them. CDR1 SGHTA and CDR2 FQGNSA come from the germline V gene. CDR3 length equals 15 residues. The CDR3 region has the DNA TGTGCCAGCAGCTTAGTTCAGGGGCTGAGCACTGAAGCTTTCTTT. Encoded protein: CASSLVQGLSTEAFF.

The rearrangement links TRBV18 to TRBJ1-1; 7 bases are a match to TRBD1. CDR1 is KGHSH and CDR2 is LQKENI in the germline V gene. The CDR3 is 15 amino acids. V gave up 6 bases and J gave up 7 bases; unmatched junction bases: 14. CDR3 nucleotides: TGTGCCAGCTCTCGAAACAGGGGCCGGGAGGGTGAAGCTTTCTTT. This sequence encodes CASSRNRGREGEAFF.

V is TRBV11-3 and J is TRBJ2-2; the D gene is possibly TRBD2 (5 bases). V gave up 5 bases and J gave up 5 bases, with 12 bases separating them. Germline values: CDR1 SGHNT, CDR2 YENEEA. The CDR3 extends over 14 amino acids. CDR3: CASSLTRGTGELFF. CDR3 nucleotide sequence: TGTGCCAGCAGCCTAACCAGAGGGACCGGGGAGCTGTTTTTT. The variable domain in full, completed from reference TRBV11-3 and TRBJ2-2, reads EAGVVQSPRYKIIEKKQPVAFWCNPISGHNTLYWYLQNLGQGPELLIRYENEEAVDDSQLPKDRFSAERLKGVDSTLKIQPAELGDSAVYLCASSLTRGTGELFFGEGSRLTVL.

This clone was detected a few times. The chain has TRBV5-5 and TRBJ2-3, with D possibly TRBD1 on 6 matching bases. V lost 2 bases to trimming and J lost 0 bases, with 13 bases between them. Looked up from germline, CDR1 is SGHKS and CDR2 is YYEKEE (reference sequence). The CDR3 is 16 amino acids. The chain's CDR3 is CASSFTRGGSTDTQYF. As DNA, the CDR3 is TGTGCCAGCAGCTTCACCAGGGGTGGTAGCACAGATACGCAGTATTTT.

V usage is TRBV9 and J usage is TRBJ1-4, with TRBD1 identical over 8 bases. Germline-derived CDR1 and CDR2 are SGDLS and YYNGEE. With 3 bases clipped from V and 7 bases from J, the junction kept 5 bases outside the gene matches. This CDR3 spans 14 amino acids. This chain's CDR3 is CASSETGVGEKLFF. For the CDR3, the DNA is TGTGCCAGCAGCGAGACAGGGGTGGGTGAAAAACTGTTTTTT.

V is TRBV19 and J is TRBJ2-7, with a tentative D call TRBD2 (6 bases). Germline values: CDR1 LNHDA, CDR2 SQIVND (reference sequence). Trimming removed 8 bases at V and 3 bases at J, with 14 bases between. The CDR3 is 13 residues long. This CDR3 is CASSSSGRYEQYF. CDR3 DNA: TGTGCCAGTTCGTCCAGCGGGCGCTACGAGCAGTACTTC. Full variable domain (rest looked up from reference TRBV19 and TRBJ2-7): DGGITQSPKYLFRKEGQNVTLSCEQNLNHDAMYWYRQDPGQGLRLIYYSQIVNDFQKGDIAEGYSVSREKKESFPLTVTSAQKNPTAFYLCASSSSGRYEQYFGPGTRLTVT.

This clone was seen a handful of times. This rearrangement joins TRBV5-4 to TRBJ2-7; D is possibly TRBD2 (7 bases). The CDR3 is made up of 14 amino acids. Germline V gene lookup returns CDR1 SGHNT and CDR2 YYREEE (reference sequence). V was clipped by 9 bases and J by 3 bases, with 19 bases between them. In DNA, the CDR3 is TGTGCCACCGTAGGGGGAGGGCCGAGCTACGAGCAGTACTTC. Amino acids: CATVGGGPSYEQYF.

In this sample, this clone turned up once. This rearrangement joins TRBV18 to TRBJ2-5, with D tentatively TRBD2 (5 bases). V was trimmed by 3 bases and J by 5 bases, leaving 16 bases between them. CDR3 length: 15 amino acids. Germline CDR1 KGHSH, CDR2 LQKENI. The CDR3 reads CASSPVRGVGETQYF. In DNA, the CDR3 is TGTGCCAGCTCACCGGTACGGGGAGTGGGGGAGACCCAGTACTTC.

J is TRBJ2-1 and V is TRBV10-2; TRBD2 matches 12 bases. The CDR3 totals 14 residues. The V gene end was trimmed by 5 bases and the J gene end by 7 bases; junction bases not matched to a gene: 3. Germline lookup yields CDR1 WSHSY and CDR2 SAAADI. The CDR3 is CASSRLAGVNEQFF. CDR3 sequence (DNA): TGCGCCAGCAGTCGACTAGCGGGAGTGAATGAGCAGTTCTTC.

The chain carries TRBV4-1 and TRBJ2-5; 7 nucleotides line up with TRBD2. The CDR3 is 16 residues long. Germline CDR1 is MGHRA and CDR2 is YSYEKL. The V segment lost 1 base and the J segment 2 bases; nucleotides outside the gene matches: 7. The CDR3: CASSQAPGLRQETQYF. The CDR3 DNA reads TGCGCCAGCAGCCAAGCTCCGGGACTAAGGCAAGAGACCCAGTACTTC.

J is TRBJ1-3 and V is TRBV14, with no clear D. CDR3 size: 15 residues. Germline V gene lookup returns CDR1 SGHDN and CDR2 FVKESK. The V and J ends lost 5 bases and 0 bases respectively, with 11 bases between them. In DNA, the CDR3 is TGTGCCAGCAGCTTCAGTCCTTCCTCTGGAAACACCATATATTTT. Protein product: CASSFSPSSGNTIYF.

V gene TRBV5-1 combines with J gene TRBJ1-4; 9 bases map to TRBD1. V shed 4 bases, J shed 0 bases, and the junction held 13 bases outside the gene matches. CDR1 is SGHRS, CDR2 YFSETQ, per germline. The CDR3 covers 19 residues. Here the CDR3 DNA reads TGCGCCAGCAGCGTAAAGGGACAGGGAGGGGGAACAACTAATGAAAAACTGTTTTTT. Its protein product is CASSVKGQGGGTTNEKLFF.

V gene TRBV5-8 combines with J gene TRBJ1-4; 7 nucleotides match TRBD1. The length of the CDR3 is 19 residues. V lost 3 bases and J lost 0; bases outside the gene matches: 14. Looked up from germline, CDR1 is SGHTS and CDR2 is YDEGEE. The CDR3 is CASSSLPGQSLPTNEKLFF. CDR3 in DNA: TGTGCCAGCAGCTCCCTGCCGGGACAGTCCTTACCAACTAATGAAAAACTGTTTTTT.

The rearrangement links TRBV15 to TRBJ2-2; no clear D gene. The CDR3 sequence is 13 residues long. Deletions cut 6 bases from V and 7 bases from J, with 12 bases between. Germline V gives CDR1 LNHNV, CDR2 YYDKDF (reference sequence). The CDR3 DNA sequence: TGTGCCACCAGGTGGAGACTTGACGGGGAGCTGTTTTTT. It yields the protein CATRWRLDGELFF.

This chain links TRBV11-2 with TRBJ2-2; 9 nucleotides line up with TRBD2. CDR1 and CDR2 (germline): SGHAT, FQNNGV. V gave up 1 base and J gave up 4 bases; unmatched junction bases: 7. The CDR3 sequence is 17 residues long. CDR3 DNA sequence: TGTGCCAGCAGCTTAGCGGTCCGAGCGGGAGGCACCGGGGAGCTGTTTTTT. This encodes CASSLAVRAGGTGELFF.

The CDR3 loop reads CASSLVQGGEQYF. CDR3 nucleotide sequence: TGTGCCAGCAGCTTAGTGCAGGGTGGCGAGCAGTACTTC. V gene TRBV11-1 combines with J gene TRBJ2-7, with D perhaps TRBD1 (5 bases). This CDR3 comprises 13 residues. V was clipped by 1 base and J by 6 bases, with 10 bases between them. The germline gives CDR1 SGHAT, CDR2 FQDESV (reference sequence). Together with reference TRBV11-1 and TRBJ2-7, the CDR3 gives the full variable domain: EAEVAQSPRYKITEKSQAVAFWCDPISGHATLYWYRQILGQGPELLVQFQDESVVDDSQLPKDRFSAERLKGVDSTLKIQPAELGDSAMYLCASSLVQGGEQYFGPGTRLTVT.